A single sample is the source of the 7 T cell receptor beta chains below, sequenced in a study of T cells in localized non-small cell lung cancer. TCRdb keeps only in-frame clones here, not all; method: immunoSEQ multiplex PCR. The sample consists of 25,000 to 35,000 clones, roughly 87% of them appearing once. The sequenced sample was peripheral blood, obtained before any cancer treatment. These TCRs come from a woman between 40 and 69 years old with stage I lung adenocarcinoma.

The J gene is TRBJ2-2, the V gene TRBV7-9, with TRBD2 as a possible D gene (7 bases). The CDR3 contains 16 residues. Germline values: CDR1 SEHNR, CDR2 FQNEAQ (reference sequence). Trimming shortened V by 5 bases and J by 6 bases, and 19 bases separated the two germline ends. The CDR3 loop reads CASSGGVRQVPGELFF. The CDR3 coding sequence is TGTGCCAGCAGCGGGGGGGTACGACAGGTTCCCGGGGAGCTGTTTTTT.

The rearrangement joins TRBV7-8 to TRBJ1-1; a possible D gene is TRBD1 (5 bases). Between the trimmed V and J ends, which lost 6 bases and 2 bases, there was a span of 19 bases. The CDR3 is made up of 16 amino acids. The V gene's germline CDR1 is SGHVS and CDR2 FQNEAQ. CDR3 protein: CASSWPGPSTNTEAFF. The CDR3 DNA sequence: TGTGCCAGCAGTTGGCCGGGACCGAGCACCAACACTGAAGCTTTCTTT. Full variable domain (missing parts from reference TRBV7-8 and TRBJ1-1): GAGVSQSPRYKVAKRGQDVALRCDPISGHVSLFWYQQALGQGPEFLTYFQNEAQLDKSGLPSDRFFAERPEGSVSTLKIQRTQQEDSAVYLCASSWPGPSTNTEAFFGQGTRLTVV.

The V and J genes are TRBV19 and TRBJ2-1; TRBD2 matches at 10 bases. The CDR3 is made up of 15 amino acids. J was trimmed by 0 bases and V by 10 bases; bases with no gene match: 6. The germline CDR1 and CDR2 sequences are LNHDA and SQIVND (reference sequence). CDR3 coding DNA: TGTGCCACCTCTAGCGGGAGTAGCTCCTACAATGAGCAGTTCTTC. It is translated as CATSSGSSSYNEQFF.

This chain joins TRBV7-2 and TRBJ1-6; TRBD1 agrees at 7 bases. The germline V gene has CDR1 SGHTA and CDR2 FQGNSA. CDR3 length: 14 residues. J was trimmed by 7 bases and V by 5 bases; bases with no gene match: 5. The CDR3 bases are TGTGCCAGCAGCCGGGGACAGAGAAATTCACCCCTCCACTTT. Its translation is CASSRGQRNSPLHF.

CDR3 protein: CASSSTTGENNEQFF. In DNA, the CDR3 is TGTGCCAGCAGCTCCACGACAGGGGAAAACAATGAGCAGTTCTTC. This chain joins TRBV7-2 and TRBJ2-1; 8 nucleotides match TRBD1. From germline, CDR1 is SGHTA and CDR2 FQGNSA. The V and J ends lost 4 bases and 5 bases, in that order; junction bases with no gene match: 7. This CDR3 region has 15 residues.

This clone was counted once. This chain links TRBV30 with TRBJ2-1; maybe TRBD2 (5 bases). The CDR3 is 14 amino acids. With 0 bases removed from V and 4 bases from J, the gap between germline ends came to 10 bases. The germline gives CDR1 GTSNPN, CDR2 SVGIG (reference sequence). The CDR3: CAWSVKAGYNEQFF. In DNA form, the CDR3 reads TGTGCCTGGAGTGTAAAGGCGGGTTACAATGAGCAGTTCTTC.

This chain uses TRBV7-2 with TRBJ2-7; 7 bases match TRBD1. Germline CDR1 and CDR2: SGHTA and FQGNSA. Trimming removed 0 bases from V and 1 base from J; junction bases left unmatched: 3. This CDR3 has 15 residues. Here the CDR3 DNA reads TGTGCCAGCAGCTTAGCGTCGGGACAGTCCTACGAGCAGTACTTC. Translated: CASSLASGQSYEQYF.